This paragraph covers one T cell receptor (beta chain) sequence. Its antigen has not been determined. No base quality values were provided; no much bigger clone lies one nucleotide off. The immunoSEQ Assay, a bias-controlled multiplex PCR, was used to amplify TCRbeta CDR3 regions from genomic DNA. From the authors' description of their analysis: Within the assay, amplification of reference gene primers was used to estimate how many nucleated cells each sample contained. To quantify the absolute abundance of each unique TCRbeta CDR3 rearrangement, sequence reads were collapsed and filtered. For each sample, productive Simpson clonality was calculated as the square root of Simpson's diversity index over productive rearrangements. TCRdb's version of the immuneACCESS table is confined to in-frame rearrangements and falls short of the full clone set. An unresolved V gene accounts for under half of the shortfall where checked; the remainder is of unknown origin. V and J calls and clone size follow that table, whereas D and trimming were derived from the DNA. This sample is represented by tens of thousands of clones; 87% of them were singletons. The ten top clones hold about 17% of the sample.

The record originates from a study of blood T cell repertoires in COVID-19 (dated by TCRdb to the early 2020s). With regard to the full study: Samples from collaborators originated in the United States, Italy and Spain and spanned both the acute and convalescent phases of COVID-19. The material from the prospective study consisted of cDNA or gDNA derived from T cells, B-cell-depleted T cells, or PBMCs. Subjects who had been exposed to COVID-19, were actively infected with it, or had recovered from it provided the deeply sampled blood TCRbeta repertoires that made up the dataset. The repertoires were made available in a free public database intended to serve as a resource for research on the immune response to SARS-CoV-2. The samples were drawn from two sources: the first 160 participants of the ongoing ImmuneRACE study, and 1,000 to 1,500 subjects contributed by 6 global collaborators. The sample metadata nearly always contained a de-identified subject ID, COVID-19 status, age in years and sex. Where available, HLA class I and class II types were obtained from metadata supplied by the sample provider rather than from assay-based typing. What the work shows at the level of the full study, not this receptor alone: The amount of clinical and demographic metadata varied by source and participant and was provided uncurated.

At one collaborating source in Seattle, patients were enrolled during active infection and were followed longitudinally through the course of disease. Collaborating institutions collected whole blood in K2EDTA tubes following their own protocols. For TCRbeta analysis, collaborator samples were shipped as frozen whole blood, as isolated PBMCs, or as DNA extracted from either sample type. The sequence came from a woman aged 55-70 years with COVID-19, enrolled during active disease. Sequencing was carried out using peripheral blood.

CDR3 sequence: CASSANRGSAEAFF. The DNA sequence is as follows: TGTGCCAGCAGCGCGAATCGGGGATCGGCTGAAGCTTTCTTT. The V and J segments used are TRBV7-3 and TRBJ1-1, with no confident D gene call. According to the germline V gene, CDR1 reads SGHTA and CDR2 reads FQGTGA. The CDR3 contains 14 residues, cysteine and phenylalanine counted. The sequence is cut down to CDR3 DNA, 42 bases in frame from base 1. V gives up 5 bases and J gives up 6 bases, and the segment between their germline ends measures 16 bases.